This TCR beta chain was recovered during a study of memory CD4+ T cells and cytomegalovirus serostatus (dated by TCRdb to the late 2010s). Looking at the study overall: The cohort included about 33 healthy adults from Belgium, of whom 9 were CMV seropositive and 24 were CMV seronegative. The study sequenced CD4+ memory TCRbeta repertoires of a Belgian cohort with known cytomegalovirus serostatus to replicate a published TCR-based CMV serostatus classifier. Paper-wide results and their limitations: The results were read as suggesting that the CMV-associated TCR signature is, for the most part, present in the CD4+ memory repertoire. CMV serostatus prediction reached a median bootstrapped AUC of roughly 0.96 with the original framework and roughly 0.9 with a US-trained random forest. A median bootstrapped AUC of around 0.94 with a 95% CI of 0.76-1.00 was achieved on the Belgian cohort by the original-framework classifier. Only CD4+CD45RO+ memory cells were sequenced, unlike the original study, which covered naive and memory CD4+ and CD8+ populations. Among the 160 or so previously reported CMV-associated TCRbeta sequences, over 65 showed up in the CD4+ memory repertoires, with each one found in between one and five individuals.

Single viable CD3+CD4+CD8-CD45RO+ cells were sorted as memory CD4+ T cells on a FACSAria II. CMV serostatus was determined with a Roche Elecsys assay detecting serum IgG against CMV pp150, pp28, p38 and p52. After the samples were thawed, total CD4+ T cells were enriched through positive selection using CD4 magnetic microbeads. The samples came from a different study that was designed specifically to examine the CD4+ T cell memory repertoire. Following standard operating procedures, peripheral blood mononuclear cells were isolated and cryopreserved, while serum was kept at -80 degrees C. CD3-PerCP (BW264/56), CD4-APC (RPA-T4), CD45RO-PE (UCHT1) and CD8-Pacific Orange (3B5) antibodies were used for staining, and non-viable cells were excluded with Sytox blue. Genomic DNA was extracted from sorted cells with the Quick-DNA Microprep Kit. Amplification of TCRbeta DNA was done with the immunoSEQ hsTCRbeta kit, following the protocol from the manufacturer. An Illumina MiSeq instrument was used to sequence the TCRbeta libraries. Processing in the source paper ran as follows. Once out-of-frame sequences had been removed, a few million distinct TCRbeta sequences were left, which works out to an average of approximately 70,000 per individual. Two values were used to score each individual: the count of about 150 previously reported CMV-associated TCRbeta sequences and the total count of productive distinct TCRbeta sequences. A beta-binomial model was reimplemented in Python, and random forests from scikit-learn, run with default parameters, were trained on data from the US cohort. On the Belgian cohort, classifier performance was reported as the median AUC, along with percentile confidence intervals, across 10,000 bootstrap iterations. TCRdb mirrors the immuneACCESS table, restricted to in-frame sequences. Some clones are absent from its copies; in checked studies, under half trace to an unresolved V gene, and the reason for the others is unknown. The V and J calls and clone size were taken over from that table, and D and trimming were inferred from the DNA. For this sample the table gives tens of thousands of clones, of which around three quarters were detected only once. Approximately 1.2% of the sample comes from the top ten.

Points on this clone: Its antigen remains undetermined. No base quality values were provided; no much bigger clone lies one nucleotide off.

CDR1 SGHVS and CDR2 FNYEAQ were looked up in the germline V gene. CDR3 length: 15 amino acids, cysteine to phenylalanine. Just the 45-base CDR3 DNA is kept, in frame starting at base 1. V is trimmed back by 4 bases and J by 9 bases, and the junction contains 11 bases that no gene match accounts for. This receptor was taken from an adult in good health and CMV-seronegative. Input material: memory CD4+ T cells from blood. Recombination linked TRBV7-6 to TRBJ2-1; 8 bases in the junction line up with TRBD1. DNA sequence: TGTGCCAGCAGCTCGCGTAGGACAGGGAGCGTTGAGCAGTTCTTC. Translated, this is CASSSRRTGSVEQFF.